Listed below are T cell receptor beta chains from one sample, sequenced in a study of PD-1 blockade in mismatch repair-deficient tumors. Repertoires were generated with immunoSEQ multiplex PCR, while TCRdb's copy carries only in-frame clones and drops some. Among some 100,000 clones listed, 70% to 85% were seen once. The material sequenced was peripheral blood, taken roughly eight months after starting pembrolizumab. Source of these receptors: an adult with mismatch repair-deficient cancer. The CDR3 runs from the conserved cysteine through the conserved F or W. D genes are given only for firm matches. Not every row has a clone size; where given, it reads once, few, many or a size class.

abundance	d_gene	v_gene	j_gene	CDR3nt	CDR3aa
.	TRBD2	TRBV29-1	TRBJ2-7	TGCAGCGTTGAAAAAGCGGGAGGGCCTTACGAGCAGTACTTC	CSVEKAGGPYEQYF
.	.	TRBV7-9	TRBJ1-2	TGTGCCAGCAGCGGGTTCTATGGCTACACCTTC	CASSGFYGYTF
.	.	TRBV28	TRBJ1-5	TGTGCCAGCAACCTCGGAGGGGCCCAGTCCTATCAGCCCCAGCATTTT	CASNLGGAQSYQPQHF
once	.	TRBV6-1	TRBJ1-2	TGTGCCAGCAGTTGGACGGGTGGCTACACCTTC	CASSWTGGYTF
.	TRBD1	TRBV6-6	TRBJ1-4	TGTGCCAGCAGTTCCGGGACAGTGAATGAAAAACTGTTTTTT	CASSSGTVNEKLFF
.	.	TRBV6-1	TRBJ2-1	TGTGCCAGCAGTGAACCGGGGGACCCTGGGGACAATGAGCAGTTCTTC	CASSEPGDPGDNEQFF
.	.	TRBV9	TRBJ2-3	TGTGCCAGCAGCGTTATGGACTATGGAGGGGATACGCAGTATTTT	CASSVMDYGGDTQYF
.	TRBD1	TRBV5-1	TRBJ2-7	TGCGCCAGCAGCTCATCCCAGGGGGCCTCCTACGAGCAGTACTTC	CASSSSQGASYEQYF
.	TRBD2	TRBV11-2	TRBJ2-7	TGTGCCAGCAGCTTCTACGAGGGACTAGCGACCTACGAGCAGTACTTC	CASSFYEGLATYEQYF
.	.	TRBV4-2	TRBJ2-3	TGTGCCAGCAGCTTAACTAGTTGGGATACGCAGTATTTT	CASSLTSWDTQYF
.	.	TRBV5-1	TRBJ1-5	TGCGCCAGCAGCATGGGGTCCGCGGATCAGCCCCAGCATTTT	CASSMGSADQPQHF
.	TRBD2	TRBV11-2	TRBJ2-1	TGTGCCAGCAGCTTAAAAGGTAGCGGGAGGGCCTTTGACAATGAGCAGTTCTTC	CASSLKGSGRAFDNEQFF
.	TRBD1	TRBV19	TRBJ2-1	TGTGCCAGTAGTATAGGACAGGGGGTGCATTACAATGAGCAGTTCTTC	CASSIGQGVHYNEQFF
few	.	TRBV5-4	TRBJ1-2	TGTGCCAGCAGCGACCGGAAATCCTATGGCTACACCTTC	CASSDRKSYGYTF
few	.	TRBV29-1	TRBJ2-7	TGCAGCGTTGAACACAGCTACGAGCAGTACTTC	CSVEHSYEQYF
once	.	TRBV7-6	TRBJ1-2	TGTGCCAGCAGCGCTGTCGGGGGGGCCTCTAACTATGGCTACACCTTC	CASSAVGGASNYGYTF
.	.	TRBV14	TRBJ1-2	TGTGCCAGCAGCCCCCGAGCAGGGTCCCACTATGGCTACACCTTC	CASSPRAGSHYGYTF
.	.	TRBV2	TRBJ2-7	TGTGCCAGCAGCCCGGGGCAGGGCGACGAGCAGTACTTC	CASSPGQGDEQYF
.	.	TRBV30	TRBJ1-1	TGTGCCTGGAGTGTACCAACGCAGGGTAAGACTGAAGCTTTCTTT	CAWSVPTQGKTEAFF
few	.	TRBV25-1	TRBJ1-1	TGTGCCAGCAGTGGCCGGGGTGGGACTGAAGCTTTCTTT	CASSGRGGTEAFF
.	.	TRBV15	TRBJ2-5	TGTGCCACCAGCAGGATTGGGACCGGAGAGACCCAGTACTTC	CATSRIGTGETQYF
.	.	TRBV29-1	TRBJ1-2	TGCAGCGTTATTCCTCCAGGAAGGGGATGGGACTATGGCTACACCTTC	CSVIPPGRGWDYGYTF
.	.	TRBV2	TRBJ1-1	TGTGCCAGCAGTGACCCGTTAGGGGGAGGCACTGAAGCTTTCTTT	CASSDPLGGGTEAFF
few	TRBD1	TRBV19	TRBJ1-1	TGTGCCAGTAGTTTCCAGGGGGCTGAAGCTTTCTTT	CASSFQGAEAFF
few	.	TRBV21-1	TRBJ1-5	TGTGCCAGCAGCAAAGACGGACAGGGGATCTATCAGCCCCAGCATTTT	CASSKDGQGIYQPQHF
.	TRBD2	TRBV5-6	TRBJ2-7	TGTGCCAGCAGCCCCGGACTAGCGGGAGCAGGGGGTTACGAGCAGTACTTC	CASSPGLAGAGGYEQYF
.	TRBD2	TRBV6-6	TRBJ2-3	TGTGCCAGCAGTTACGTTACTAGCGCGTCAGATACGCAGTATTTT	CASSYVTSASDTQYF
.	.	TRBV5-6	TRBJ1-1	TGTGCCAGCCAACGGGGTCCTCAGGGGACTGAAGCTTTCTTT	CASQRGPQGTEAFF
.	TRBD1	TRBV14	TRBJ1-2	TGTGCCAGCAGCCAAAGTTTAGGGACAGGGGGCGTCTATGGCTACACCTTC	CASSQSLGTGGVYGYTF
.	TRBD2	TRBV5-1	TRBJ2-3	TGCGCCAGCAGCTTGGCAAGCGGGAGGACAGATACGCAGTATTTT	CASSLASGRTDTQYF
.	.	TRBV1	TRBJ2-3	TGCACCAGCAGCCGCAGGGGTAGGAGGGGGTTTTCAAGCACAGATACGCAGTATTTT	CTSSRRGRRGFSSTDTQYF
.	.	TRBV21-1	TRBJ1-5	TGTGCCAGCAGCAAAGGAGGGGAAGTACAGGGAATCAATCAGCCCCAGCATTTT	CASSKGGEVQGINQPQHF
.	TRBD2	TRBV27	TRBJ2-2	TGTGCCAGCAGTTGGATCGGAGCGGGAGCTATTAAGGTCGGGGAGCTGTTTTTT	CASSWIGAGAIKVGELFF
once	.	TRBV7-6	TRBJ2-1	TGTGCCAGCAGCTTAGTGGGCGGGGGCGTAGATGAGCAGTTCTTC	CASSLVGGGVDEQFF
.	TRBD2	TRBV9	TRBJ2-2	TGTGCCAGCAGGCTAGCGGGAGACGCCGGGGAGCTGTTTTTT	CASRLAGDAGELFF
once	.	TRBV19	TRBJ1-1	TGTGCCAGTAAGGTCCGGGCGAGTACTGAAGCTTTCTTT	CASKVRASTEAFF
.	TRBD2	TRBV4-2	TRBJ2-1	TGTGCCAGCAGCCAAGATTTAGCCACTACACTAGCGGGGAGAGGTGAGCAGTTCTTC	CASSQDLATTLAGRGEQFF
.	.	TRBV27	TRBJ1-1	TGTGCCAGCAGAGCCAGTCGTGAAGCTTTCTTT	CASRASREAFF
few	TRBD1	TRBV23-1	TRBJ2-5	TGCGCCAGCAGTCAAACCCGGGTCCGGGACAGGGGGCCGGAGACCCAGTACTTC	CASSQTRVRDRGPETQYF
.	.	TRBV5-1	TRBJ2-7	TGCGCCAGCTACCGGGACGCAAGCTCCTACGAGCAGTACTTC	CASYRDASSYEQYF
.	TRBD2	TRBV2	TRBJ2-2	TGTGCCAGCAGTGGATGGAGGACTAGCGCCGGGGAGCTGTTTTTT	CASSGWRTSAGELFF
.	.	TRBV6-5	TRBJ2-2	TGTGCCAGCAGTTATCAGGTCACCGGGGAGCTGTTTTTT	CASSYQVTGELFF
.	TRBD1	TRBV7-6	TRBJ2-3	TGTGCCAGCAGCGGACAGGGATCCACAGATACGCAGTATTTT	CASSGQGSTDTQYF
.	.	TRBV10-3	TRBJ2-1	TGTGCCATCAGTGATTCATCGAATGAGCAGTTCTTC	CAISDSSNEQFF
.	TRBD2	TRBV27	TRBJ2-1	TGTGCCAGCAGTTTAGCGGGACTAGCGGGAGGGTACGAGCAGTTCTTC	CASSLAGLAGGYEQFF
.	.	TRBV7-8	TRBJ2-3	TGTGCCAGCAGCTTAGACGGGGTTAGCACAGATACGCAGTATTTT	CASSLDGVSTDTQYF
.	.	TRBV10-3	TRBJ2-3	TGTGCCATCAGTGGGGGTGCGGGACACACAGATACGCAGTATTTT	CAISGGAGHTDTQYF
.	.	TRBV18	TRBJ2-1	TGTGCCAGCTCACCACCCCTCATTAGGGGTGGTACTAATGAGCAGTTCTTC	CASSPPLIRGGTNEQFF
.	.	TRBV9	TRBJ1-4	TGTGCCAGCAGCCTCTGGGGTAGGGAAGTCGGTAATGAAAAACTGTTTTTT	CASSLWGREVGNEKLFF
.	.	TRBV5-1	TRBJ2-5	TGCGCCAGCAGCTTCCAGGTTGGAGGGGGCAATGAAGAGACCCAGTACTTC	CASSFQVGGGNEETQYF
.	.	TRBV30	TRBJ1-4	TGTGCCTGGAGTGGATCGAGGGGGATTAATGAAAAACTGTTTTTT	CAWSGSRGINEKLFF
.	TRBD1	TRBV4-1	TRBJ1-2	TGCGCCAGCAGCCAAGGCGGACAGGGGGCGGGAGGCTACACCTTC	CASSQGGQGAGGYTF
few	.	TRBV11-1	TRBJ2-7	TGTGCCAGCAGCTCCGATCGGATTTACGAGCAGTACTTC	CASSSDRIYEQYF
.	TRBD1	TRBV27	TRBJ1-2	TGTGCCAGCAGCGGGACAGGGGATCCCTATGGCTACACCTTC	CASSGTGDPYGYTF